These 16 T cell receptor beta chains share one sample of origin, sequenced in a study of spatial heterogeneity in lung cancer. TCRdb processed the 5' RACE reads anew with MiXCR; each CDR3 protein has one entry. The table lists more than 35,000 distinct CDR3 sequences, 4% to 6% of them singletons. Time point of the sample: sample taken at primary tumor resection. From tumor, nontumor lung or frozen PBMC, whole RNA was taken unsorted for sequencing. The source was PBMCs, collected at surgery. Source of these receptors: a female donor with early-stage non-small cell lung cancer.

This clonotype was detected many times. The chain uses TRBV3-1 and TRBJ1-2, with 7 bases aligning to TRBD1. With V trimmed by 4 bases and J by 1 base, 3 bases remained unmatched. Germline V gene data show CDR1 as LGHDT and CDR2 as YNNKEL (reference sequence). The CDR3 length is 14 residues. CDR3 sequence: CASSRTGFNYGYTF. The CDR3 bases are TGTGCCAGCAGCCGGACAGGTTTTAACTATGGCTACACCTTC.

J is TRBJ1-2 and V is TRBV12-3 or TRBV12-4; TRBD1 matches 8 bases. Trimming at V came to 4 bases and at J to 4 bases, leaving 8 bases not matched to a gene. This CDR3 is 15 amino acids long. CDR3 amino acids: CASSSTTGVVYGYTF. CDR3 nucleotide sequence: TGTGCCAGCAGTTCCACGACAGGGGTGGTCTATGGCTACACCTTC.

For this clonotype: A much larger clone differs by one base, so this may be a read error. The CDR3 does not close with the conserved phenylalanine or tryptophan, likely indicating a read error. The chain is built from TRBV24-1 and TRBJ2-1; TRBD1 agrees at 10 bases. The V and J ends lost 3 bases and 7 bases, in that order; junction bases with no gene match: 5. The CDR3 has 15 amino acids. The germline V gene encodes CDR1 KGHDR and CDR2 SFDVKD. The CDR3 sequence is CATSDPGQGKNEQFY. CDR3 nucleotides: TGTGCCACCAGTGATCCGGGACAGGGGAAGAATGAGCAGTTCTAC.

This clonotype was seen ten or more times. The rearrangement joins TRBV29-1 to TRBJ1-1; D remains ambiguous. The CDR3 is made up of 13 amino acids. Germline CDR1 is SQVTM and CDR2 is ANQGSEA. V lost 7 bases, J lost 1 base, and 13 bases lay in between. Here the CDR3 reads CSASSGGNTEAFF. The CDR3 nucleotides are TGCAGCGCCAGCAGTGGAGGGAACACTGAAGCTTTCTTT.

This clonotype has just a few counts. J is TRBJ1-4 and V is TRBV2; D uncertain. The CDR3 runs 15 residues. V lost 3 bases and J lost 10, with 18 bases in between. Germline CDR1 is SNHLY and CDR2 is FYNNEI. Here the CDR3 reads CASSEGIGSLGKLFF. The CDR3 DNA is TGTGCCAGCAGTGAGGGGATTGGCTCCCTGGGAAAACTGTTTTTT.

This clonotype has at least ten counts. The chain recombines TRBV5-6 with TRBJ1-1, with D tentatively TRBD1 (5 bases). Trimming removed 4 bases from V and 4 bases from J, with 8 bases in between. Per germline, CDR1 SGHDT and CDR2 YYEEEE. CDR3 size: 12 residues. The CDR3 region has the DNA TGTGCCAGCAGCGGACACGGCACTGAAGCTTTCTTT. Protein sequence: CASSGHGTEAFF. The full variable domain, completed using reference TRBV5-6 and TRBJ1-1, is DAGVTQSPTHLIKTRGQQVTLRCSPKSGHDTVSWYQQALGQGPQFIFQYYEEEERQRGNFPDRFSGHQFPNYSSELNVNALLLGDSALYLCASSGHGTEAFFGQGTRLTVV.

This clonotype turned up a few times. The chain employs TRBV11-2 and TRBJ2-1; D gene ambiguous. Deletions cut 0 bases from V and 3 bases from J, with 9 bases between. The CDR3 is made up of 15 amino acids. The germline CDR1 and CDR2 sequences are SGHAT and FQNNGV. CDR3 coding DNA: TGTGCCAGCAGCTTAGATCCAGGCTACTACAATGAGCAGTTCTTC. It codes for CASSLDPGYYNEQFF.

In nucleotides, the CDR3 is TGTGCCAGCAGTTTGGTGACAGGGAGGGTCTCCTACGAGCAGTACTTC. Amino acids: CASSLVTGRVSYEQYF. The rearrangement uses TRBV27 and TRBJ2-7; perhaps D is TRBD1 or TRBD2 (7 bases each). The V end was cut by 3 bases, the J end by 0 bases, with 15 bases between. Germline V gene sequence: CDR1 MNHEY, CDR2 SMNVEV (reference sequence). The CDR3 has 16 amino acids.

This clonotype was seen many times. This chain joins TRBV9 and TRBJ1-2; possibly TRBD1 for D (6 bases). The germline V gene has CDR1 SGDLS and CDR2 YYNGEE. The CDR3 contains 12 residues. Trimming took off 6 bases at V and 4 bases at J, with 10 bases between the two ends. The CDR3 reads CASTSTGYGYTF. In nucleotides, the CDR3 is TGTGCCAGCACCTCGACAGGCTATGGCTACACCTTC.

About this clonotype: A much bigger clone sits one base away, suggesting this may be a read error. The rearrangement joins TRBV5-1 to TRBJ2-5, with D unresolved. V lost 4 bases and J 4 bases, leaving 14 bases between the germline ends. Looked up from germline, CDR1 is SGHRS and CDR2 is YFSETQ. The CDR3 spans 14 residues. The CDR3 region has the DNA TGCGCCAGCAGCCTTACGGCGTCCCTAGAGACCCAGTACTTC. Translating gives CASSLTASLETQYF.

The chain joins TRBV12-3 or TRBV12-4 to TRBJ1-4, with a possible D match to TRBD1 (5 bases). The V end lost 5 bases, the J end lost 0 bases, and 19 bases lay between the germline ends. The CDR3 totals 18 residues. This CDR3 reads CASSPPWGRQTTNEKLFF. The CDR3, as DNA: TGTGCCAGCAGTCCTCCCTGGGGCAGGCAAACAACTAATGAAAAACTGTTTTTT.

This clonotype has at least ten counts. The gene calls are TRBV10-3 and TRBJ1-3; 7 bases align to TRBD1. The ends lost 6 bases at V and 2 bases at J; junction bases unmatched: 10. From germline, CDR1 is ENHRY and CDR2 SYGVKD. The CDR3 is 16 residues long. The CDR3 bases are TGTGCCATCAGACGTACAGGGGCCGGTACTGGAAACACCATATATTTT. As protein: CAIRRTGAGTGNTIYF.

This clonotype came up many times. The CDR3 here is CACGRTAGLNYGYTF. CDR3 sequence (DNA): TGTGCCTGCGGGAGGACTGCGGGGCTGAACTATGGCTACACCTTC. The chain combines TRBV30 with TRBJ1-2; D perhaps matches TRBD1 (5 bases). The length of the CDR3 is 15 residues. V lost 6 bases, J lost 2 bases, and 19 bases lay in between. CDR1 and CDR2 (germline): GTSNPN, SVGIG (reference sequence).

Many counts were recorded for this clonotype. J is TRBJ2-7 and V is TRBV4-1, with 7 nucleotides matching TRBD1. This CDR3 has 14 amino acids. With V trimmed by 3 bases and J by 2 bases, 4 bases remained unmatched. CDR1 is MGHRA and CDR2 is YSYEKL in the germline V gene. In DNA form, the CDR3 reads TGCGCCAGCAGCCACCCCGACAGGGCCTACGAGCAGTACTTC. It is translated as CASSHPDRAYEQYF.

This clonotype occurred a few times. The gene calls are TRBV30 and TRBJ1-2; D might be TRBD1 (5 bases). Trimming pared 8 bases from V and 4 bases from J, leaving 8 bases between. The CDR3 consists of 10 residues. Looked up from germline, CDR1 is GTSNPN and CDR2 is SVGIG (reference sequence). CDR3 loop: CAARGYGYTF. The CDR3 DNA follows: TGTGCCGCTAGGGGCTATGGCTACACCTTC.

This chain joins TRBV20-1 and TRBJ1-1, with TRBD1 identical over 8 bases. There are 15 residues in the CDR3. After removal of 8 bases from V and 4 bases from J, the junction contained 15 bases not matched to a gene. Germline CDR1 is DFQATT and CDR2 is SNEGSKA (reference sequence). The CDR3 DNA is TGCAGTACCAGGACAGGGACGAAACGGATCACTGAAGCTTTCTTT. It specifies CSTRTGTKRITEAFF.